Below, 30 T cell receptor beta chains from the same sample are listed, as sequenced in a study of quantifying T cell responses using KT2 cells. The wider study: TCR alpha and beta constant-region primers primed reverse transcription of RNA.

The cDNA 3' end received a ligated oligonucleotide with a UMI. The first PCR ran 4 to 5 cycles with an equimolar RC1.1 and RC1.2 beta primer mix. TCRdb independently ran MiXCR on the UMI-ligation and nested PCR reads; one entry per CDR3 protein. The sample lists some 43,000 distinct CDR3 sequences; over 15% were seen once. Sequenced material: PBMCs spiked with cells of the T cell clone KT2. These receptors originate from a human donor.

The chain employs TRBV20-1 and TRBJ1-2; 7 bases agree with TRBD1. J lost 5 bases, V lost 1 base, and 4 bases had no gene match. The CDR3 totals 13 residues. Germline V gene data show CDR1 as DFQATT and CDR2 as SNEGSKA (reference sequence). For the CDR3, the DNA is TGCAGTGCTAGAGGACAGGGCCGATATGGCTACACCTTC. This codes for CSARGQGRYGYTF.

This clonotype was observed a handful of times. The rearrangement links TRBV4-2 to TRBJ1-5, with a tentative D call TRBD1 (6 bases). The CDR3 runs 14 residues. V lost 1 base and J lost 5, with 9 bases in between. Germline CDR1 is LGHNA and CDR2 is YNFKEQ. The CDR3 loop is CASSQGGADQPQHF. The CDR3 coding sequence is TGTGCCAGCAGCCAAGGGGGGGCTGATCAGCCCCAGCATTTT.

The rearrangement joins TRBV7-2 to TRBJ1-5; D is undetermined. The CDR3 extends over 16 amino acids. V lost 1 base and J lost 2, with 12 bases in between. Germline V gene sequence: CDR1 SGHTA, CDR2 FQGNSA. This CDR3 reads CASSLVGGSGNQPQHF. The CDR3 DNA reads TGTGCCAGCAGCTTAGTCGGTGGATCCGGCAATCAGCCCCAGCATTTT.

The table lists this clonotype with a few counts. The rearrangement uses TRBV11-2 and TRBJ2-5, with a weak D call TRBD1 (6 bases). There are 17 residues in the CDR3. CDR1 SGHAT and CDR2 FQNNGV come from the germline V gene. V was shortened by 5 bases and J by 2 bases, with 21 bases between the two germline ends. DNA for the CDR3: TGTGCCAGCAGCACCTGGACAGCCGCCCTTGAACAAGAGACCCAGTACTTC. Translating gives CASSTWTAALEQETQYF.

In this sample, this clonotype turned up a few times. The chain recombines TRBV11-2 with TRBJ1-6; D gene uncertain. The germline V gene has CDR1 SGHAT and CDR2 FQNNGV. V lost 3 bases, J lost 5 bases, and 14 bases lay in between. The CDR3 loop spans 16 amino acids. The CDR3: CASSFLSGHDNSPLHF. CDR3 nucleotide sequence: TGTGCCAGCAGCTTTTTATCTGGGCATGATAATTCACCCCTCCACTTT.

The CDR3 loop reads CASSQSEEPQHF. CDR3 DNA: TGCGCCAGCAGTCAATCCGAGGAGCCCCAGCATTTT. The rearrangement links TRBV23-1 to TRBJ1-5; no clear D gene. TRBV23-1 has ORF status, its function being uncertain. The ends were cut back, 0 bases at V and 8 bases at J, with 5 bases in the middle. The CDR3 has 12 amino acids.

The chain uses TRBV11-2 and TRBJ1-1; D uncertain. Germline CDR1 and CDR2: SGHAT and FQNNGV. With 2 bases removed from V and 5 bases from J, the gap between germline ends came to 15 bases. This CDR3 spans 15 amino acids. CDR3 sequence (DNA): TGTGCCAGCAGCTTAAGTTGGACGAGTAAAACTGAAGCTTTCTTT. This encodes CASSLSWTSKTEAFF. The full variable domain, in which reference TRBV11-2 and TRBJ1-1 provide the parts outside the CDR3, is EAGVAQSPRYKIIEKRQSVAFWCNPISGHATLYWYQQILGQGPKLLIQFQNNGVVDDSQLPKDRFSAERLKGVDSTLKIQPAKLEDSAVYLCASSLSWTSKTEAFFGQGTRLTVV.

This chain joins TRBV29-1 and TRBJ1-1; TRBD1 matches at 7 bases. The V and J ends lost 3 bases and 3 bases, in that order; junction bases with no gene match: 7. The CDR3 has 14 amino acids. The V gene's germline CDR1 is SQVTM and CDR2 ANQGSEA. The CDR3 bases are TGCAGCGTTGAGAGACAGGGAAGGGACACTGAAGCTTTCTTT. Amino acids: CSVERQGRDTEAFF.

This clonotype was counted only a few times. This rearrangement joins TRBV12-3 or TRBV12-4 to TRBJ1-4; D not resolved. The CDR3 is 15 residues long. The V end was cut by 5 bases, the J end by 5 bases, with 15 bases between. As DNA, the CDR3 is TGTGCCAGCAGTGACTCCGGGCCCTCAAATGAAAAACTGTTTTTT. It is translated as CASSDSGPSNEKLFF.

The rearrangement joins TRBV7-6 to TRBJ1-6, with 8 positions matching TRBD1. Germline V gene data show CDR1 as SGHVS and CDR2 as FNYEAQ. CDR3 size: 14 residues. V dropped 6 bases and J dropped 9; count of bases not matched to a gene: 7. The CDR3 bases are TGTGCCAGCAGTTCATCGGGACAGGTTTCACCCCTCCACTTT. Its protein product is CASSSSGQVSPLHF.

This clonotype was found many times. The V and J genes are TRBV20-1 and TRBJ2-7; D not resolved. Germline V gives CDR1 DFQATT, CDR2 SNEGSKA (reference sequence). Trimming removed 1 base from V and 0 bases from J, with 4 bases in between. The CDR3 runs 12 residues. Here the CDR3 reads CSARGSSYEQYF. CDR3 bases: TGCAGTGCTAGAGGGAGCTCCTACGAGCAGTACTTC.

The table lists this clonotype with a few counts. This chain uses TRBV20-1 with TRBJ1-2; TRBD1 might be the D (5 bases). The CDR3 runs 14 residues. Deletions cut 3 bases from V and 4 bases from J, with 15 bases between. Per the germline V gene, CDR1 is DFQATT and CDR2 is SNEGSKA (reference sequence). The CDR3 DNA is TGCAGTGCTAGCAAGGGGACGGGGACCTATGGCTACACCTTC. Encoded protein: CSASKGTGTYGYTF.

There are a few counts of this clonotype. The chain couples TRBV14 to TRBJ2-1; D possibly corresponds to TRBD2 (5 bases). Per the germline V gene, CDR1 is SGHDN and CDR2 is FVKESK. The CDR3 runs 13 residues. The germline V and J ends were trimmed by 4 bases and 8 bases, with 12 bases remaining between them. The CDR3 sequence is CASSPPWGDEQFF. Written as DNA, the CDR3 is TGTGCCAGCAGCCCCCCATGGGGAGATGAGCAGTTCTTC.

This clonotype has more than one count but fewer than ten. The chain links TRBV2 to TRBJ1-4, with D tentatively TRBD1 (5 bases). V lost 5 bases and J lost 6, with 7 bases in between. CDR1 SNHLY and CDR2 FYNNEI come from the germline V gene. The CDR3 has 12 residues. The CDR3 here is CASSPGDEKLFF. DNA for the CDR3: TGTGCCAGCAGTCCGGGGGATGAAAAACTGTTTTTT.

This clonotype was counted between two and nine times. The chain uses TRBV12-3 or TRBV12-4 and TRBJ1-6; D is unclear. The CDR3 loop spans 14 amino acids. The V gene lost 3 bases and the J gene lost 5 bases, with 8 bases spanning the gap. The CDR3 DNA follows: TGTGCCAGCAGTTTCCAACGGAATAATTCACCCCTCCACTTT. Amino acids: CASSFQRNNSPLHF.

This clonotype has at least ten counts. This chain's CDR3 is CASSVGVAPTYEQYF. DNA for the CDR3: TGTGCCAGCAGCGTAGGAGTAGCACCTACCTACGAGCAGTACTTC. The J gene is TRBJ2-7, the V gene TRBV9; no clear D. The CDR3 length is 15 residues. Trimming removed 0 bases at V and 2 bases at J, with 12 bases between. Germline values: CDR1 SGDLS, CDR2 YYNGEE.

This clonotype has a handful of counts. This rearrangement joins TRBV5-1 to TRBJ1-6, with 10 nucleotides matching TRBD1. Losses at the gene ends were 4 bases for V and 7 bases for J; bases not matched to a gene: 5. CDR1 and CDR2 (germline): SGHRS, YFSETQ. This CDR3 has 15 residues. The CDR3 coding sequence is TGCGCCAGCAGCACCGGGACAGGGGCCAATTCACCCCTCCACTTT. Its translation: CASSTGTGANSPLHF.

Worth noting for this clonotype: A much bigger clone sits one base away, suggesting this may be a read error. This chain links TRBV7-3 with TRBJ2-5; D gene unclear. Per the germline V gene, CDR1 is SGHTA and CDR2 is FQGTGA. V dropped 2 bases and J dropped 2 bases, with 0 bases sitting between them. This CDR3 is 11 amino acids long. The CDR3 spells CASSLQETQYF. The CDR3 DNA follows: TGTGCCAGCAGCTTACAAGAGACCCAGTACTTC.

A few counts support this clonotype. The chain recombines TRBV20-1 with TRBJ1-2; possible D gene TRBD1, 5 bases. Germline V gene lookup returns CDR1 DFQATT and CDR2 SNEGSKA (reference sequence). Trimming left V 7 bases short and J 1 base short, with 10 bases between. The CDR3 is made up of 12 amino acids. The chain's CDR3 is CSVEGVNYGYTF. The CDR3 coding sequence is TGCAGTGTCGAAGGGGTTAACTATGGCTACACCTTC.

This clonotype appeared many times. The gene calls are TRBV6-1 and TRBJ2-7; 8 bases map to TRBD1. Per the germline V gene, CDR1 is MNHNS and CDR2 is SASEGT. J was trimmed by 6 bases and V by 6 bases; bases with no gene match: 16. CDR3 length equals 16 residues. CDR3 bases: TGTGCCAGCAGCGGGCAGGAGGGACAGGATCTCTCCGAGCAGTACTTC. As protein: CASSGQEGQDLSEQYF.

This chain links TRBV15 with TRBJ2-5; 8 nucleotides line up with TRBD2. The ends lost 1 base at V and 5 bases at J; junction bases unmatched: 3. This CDR3 has 14 residues. Germline V gene data show CDR1 as LNHNV and CDR2 as YYDKDF (reference sequence). DNA for the CDR3: TGTGCCACCAGCAGAGCCCGACTAGCGGAGACCCAGTACTTC. Translating gives CATSRARLAETQYF.

This clonotype was counted only a few times. The CDR3 protein is CASSKALWGAVGYTF. CDR3 nucleotide sequence: TGTGCCAGCAGCAAAGCGCTGTGGGGGGCGGTTGGCTACACCTTC. The chain has TRBV21-1 and TRBJ1-2; the table's TRBD1 call for D was not verified on the DNA. TRBV21-1 is assigned pseudogene status. The CDR3 runs 15 residues.

Written as DNA, the CDR3 is TGTGCCAGCAACCCTAGCGGGGCCTACAATGAGCAGTTCTTC. Its translation is CASNPSGAYNEQFF. This chain connects TRBV6-1 to TRBJ2-1; TRBD2 matches at 9 bases. J lost 2 bases, V lost 7 bases, and 3 bases had no gene match. Germline loops: CDR1 MNHNS, CDR2 SASEGT. The CDR3 totals 14 residues.

The chain links TRBV13 to TRBJ2-5; D is possibly TRBD2 (5 bases). The CDR3 is 12 residues long. The V gene's germline CDR1 is PRHDT and CDR2 FYEKMQ (reference sequence). The V end was cut by 0 bases, the J end by 9 bases, with 8 bases between. CDR3 in DNA: TGTGCCAGCAGCTTAGGGGAGGCGGCCCAGTACTTC. Translated, it gives CASSLGEAAQYF.

This clonotype came up a few times. V usage is TRBV5-1 and J usage is TRBJ1-5, with D uncertain. The CDR3 has 13 residues. Trimming took off 2 bases at V and 5 bases at J, with 8 bases between the two ends. Germline V gives CDR1 SGHRS, CDR2 YFSETQ. This CDR3 reads CASSLGGDQPQHF. In DNA, the CDR3 is TGCGCCAGCAGCTTAGGCGGTGATCAGCCCCAGCATTTT.

The CDR3 sequence is CASSQGYQEAGANVLTF. The CDR3 DNA sequence: TGTGCCAGCAGCCAAGGGTATCAGGAAGCTGGGGCCAACGTCCTGACTTTC. This rearrangement joins TRBV14 to TRBJ2-6, with D uncertain. The germline V gene encodes CDR1 SGHDN and CDR2 FVKESK. The CDR3 has 17 residues. V gave up 1 base and J gave up 2 bases, with 12 bases separating them.

This clonotype was observed at least ten times. CDR3 nucleotide sequence: TGCGCCAGCAGTCAATTAACAAGGGGGATCCGGACCCTTTACGTGGCCCTCCACTTT. Translation gives CASSQLTRGIRTLYVALHF. This chain connects TRBV23-1 to TRBJ1-6, with D perhaps TRBD1 (6 bases). TRBV23-1 is an ORF for which the function is uncertain. Trimming pared 1 base from V and 14 bases from J, leaving 30 bases between. The CDR3 is made up of 19 amino acids.

J is TRBJ2-3 and V is TRBV29-1; TRBD2 matches at 7 bases. Germline CDR1 is SQVTM and CDR2 is ANQGSEA. The CDR3 is 14 residues long. Trimming took 7 bases from V and 5 from J; bases not matched to a gene: 12. The CDR3 DNA is TGCAGCGGAGGTACGGGAGGCCGTGGAGATACGCAGTATTTT. Translating gives CSGGTGGRGDTQYF.

The chain is built from TRBV4-1 and TRBJ2-7, with 7 bases fitting TRBD1. The CDR3 spans 13 residues. After removal of 2 bases from V and 6 bases from J, the junction contained 4 bases not matched to a gene. Germline CDR1 MGHRA, CDR2 YSYEKL. The CDR3 region has the DNA TGCGCCAGCAGCCAACAGGGGGTTGGCGAGCAGTACTTC. As protein: CASSQQGVGEQYF.

This clonotype has only a few counts. The V gene is TRBV29-1, the J gene TRBJ2-3, with 9 bases fitting TRBD2. V was pared by 4 bases and J by 7 bases, with 6 bases of the junction left unmatched. The CDR3 spans 13 residues. CDR1 is SQVTM and CDR2 is ANQGSEA in the germline V gene. DNA of the CDR3: TGCAGCGTTGTCCTAGCGGGATGGTATACGCAGTATTTT. Its translation is CSVVLAGWYTQYF.